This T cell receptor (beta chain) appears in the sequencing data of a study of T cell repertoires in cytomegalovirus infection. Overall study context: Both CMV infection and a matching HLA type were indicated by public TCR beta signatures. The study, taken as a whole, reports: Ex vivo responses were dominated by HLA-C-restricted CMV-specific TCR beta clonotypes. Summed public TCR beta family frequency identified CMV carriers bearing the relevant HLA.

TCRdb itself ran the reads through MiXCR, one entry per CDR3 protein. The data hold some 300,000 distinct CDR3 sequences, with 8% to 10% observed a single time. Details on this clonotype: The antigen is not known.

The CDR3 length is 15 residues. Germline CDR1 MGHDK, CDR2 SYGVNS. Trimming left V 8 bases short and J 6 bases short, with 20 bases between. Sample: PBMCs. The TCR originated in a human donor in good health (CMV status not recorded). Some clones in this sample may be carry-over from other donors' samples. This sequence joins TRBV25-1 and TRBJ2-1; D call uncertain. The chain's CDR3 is CASRNVGKGSNEQFF. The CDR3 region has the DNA TGTGCCAGCCGTAATGTGGGGAAGGGCAGCAATGAGCAGTTCTTC.